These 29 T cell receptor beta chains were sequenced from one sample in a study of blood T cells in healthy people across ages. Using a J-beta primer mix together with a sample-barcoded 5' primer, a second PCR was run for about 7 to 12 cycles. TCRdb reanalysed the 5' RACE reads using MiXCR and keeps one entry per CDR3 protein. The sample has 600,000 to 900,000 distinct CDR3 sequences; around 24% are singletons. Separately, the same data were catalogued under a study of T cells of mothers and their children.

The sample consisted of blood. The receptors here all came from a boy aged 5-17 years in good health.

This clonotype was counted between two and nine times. CDR3 coding DNA: TGTGCCAGCAGTAACGGGGAAGAAGAGACCCAGTACTTC. It codes for CASSNGEEETQYF. J is TRBJ2-5 and V is TRBV4-2, with D possibly TRBD2 on 5 matching bases. CDR1 LGHNA and CDR2 YNFKEQ come from the germline V gene. This CDR3 region has 13 residues. Trimming stripped 6 bases from V and 3 bases from J, with 11 bases between.

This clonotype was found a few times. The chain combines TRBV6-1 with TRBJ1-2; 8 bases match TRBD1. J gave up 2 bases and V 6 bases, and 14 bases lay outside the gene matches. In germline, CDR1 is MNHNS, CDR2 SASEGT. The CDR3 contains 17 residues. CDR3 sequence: CASSPLPPGGENYGYTF. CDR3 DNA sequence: TGTGCCAGCAGCCCACTCCCACCAGGGGGCGAGAACTATGGCTACACCTTC.

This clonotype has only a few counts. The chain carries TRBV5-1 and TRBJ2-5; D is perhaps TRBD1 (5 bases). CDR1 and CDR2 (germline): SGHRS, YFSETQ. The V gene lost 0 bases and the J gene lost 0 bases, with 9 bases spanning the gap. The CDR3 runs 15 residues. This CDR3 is CASSLARADQETQYF. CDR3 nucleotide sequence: TGCGCCAGCAGCTTGGCCAGGGCAGACCAAGAGACCCAGTACTTC.

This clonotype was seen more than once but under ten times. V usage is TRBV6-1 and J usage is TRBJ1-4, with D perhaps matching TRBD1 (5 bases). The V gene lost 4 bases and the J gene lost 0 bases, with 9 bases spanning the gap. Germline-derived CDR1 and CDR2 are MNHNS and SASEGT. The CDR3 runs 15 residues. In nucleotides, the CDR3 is TGTGCCAGCAGTGCATGGGACCCAACTAATGAAAAACTGTTTTTT. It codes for CASSAWDPTNEKLFF.

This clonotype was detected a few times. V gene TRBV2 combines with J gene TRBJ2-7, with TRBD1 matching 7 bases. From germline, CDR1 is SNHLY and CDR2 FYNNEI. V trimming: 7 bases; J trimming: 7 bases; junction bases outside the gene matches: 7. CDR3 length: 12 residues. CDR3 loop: CASMRGPGEQYF. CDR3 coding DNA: TGTGCCAGCATGAGGGGGCCGGGAGAGCAGTACTTC. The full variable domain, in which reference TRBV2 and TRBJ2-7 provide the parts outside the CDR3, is EPEVTQTPSHQVTQMGQEVILRCVPISNHLYFYWYRQILGQKVEFLVSFYNNEISEKSEIFDDQFSVERPDGSNFTLKIRSTKLEDSAMYFCASMRGPGEQYFGPGTRLTVT.

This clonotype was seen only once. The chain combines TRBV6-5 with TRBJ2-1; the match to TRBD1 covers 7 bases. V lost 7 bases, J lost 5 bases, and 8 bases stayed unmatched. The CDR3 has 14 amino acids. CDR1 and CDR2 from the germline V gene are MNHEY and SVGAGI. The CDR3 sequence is CASTFGTANNEQFF. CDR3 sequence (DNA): TGTGCCAGCACCTTTGGGACAGCTAACAATGAGCAGTTCTTC.

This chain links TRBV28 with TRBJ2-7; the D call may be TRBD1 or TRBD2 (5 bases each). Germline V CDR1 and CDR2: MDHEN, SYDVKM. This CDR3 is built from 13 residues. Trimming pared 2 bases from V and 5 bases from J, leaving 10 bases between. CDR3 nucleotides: TGTGCCAGCAGTTTAATGGGGGAACACGAGCAGTACTTC. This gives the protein CASSLMGEHEQYF.

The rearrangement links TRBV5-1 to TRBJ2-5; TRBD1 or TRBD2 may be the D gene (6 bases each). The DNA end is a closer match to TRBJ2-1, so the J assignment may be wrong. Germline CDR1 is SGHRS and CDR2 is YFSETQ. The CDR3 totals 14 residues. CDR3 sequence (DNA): TGCGCCAGCAGCTTAGATACAGGGACTGATGAGCAGTTCTTC. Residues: CASSLDTGTDEQFF.

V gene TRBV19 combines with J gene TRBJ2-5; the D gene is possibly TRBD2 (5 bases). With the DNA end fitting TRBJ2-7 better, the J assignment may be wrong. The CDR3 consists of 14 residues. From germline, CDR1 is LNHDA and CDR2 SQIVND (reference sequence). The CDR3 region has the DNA TGTGCCAGTAGTATAAGGACTCAGGTATACGAGCAGTACTTC. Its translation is CASSIRTQVYEQYF.

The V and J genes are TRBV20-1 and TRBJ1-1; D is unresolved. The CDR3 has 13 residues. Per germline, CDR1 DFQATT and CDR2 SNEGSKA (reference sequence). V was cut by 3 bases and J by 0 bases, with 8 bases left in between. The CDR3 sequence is CSASSGMNTEAFF. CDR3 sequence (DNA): TGCAGTGCTAGTTCTGGGATGAACACTGAAGCTTTCTTT.

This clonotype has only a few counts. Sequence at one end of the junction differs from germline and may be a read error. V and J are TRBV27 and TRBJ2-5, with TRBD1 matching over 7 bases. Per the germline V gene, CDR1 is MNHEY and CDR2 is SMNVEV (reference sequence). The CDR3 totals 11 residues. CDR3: CASSSQWTGGF. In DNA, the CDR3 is TGTGCCAGCAGTTCCCAATGGACAGGTGGTTTC.

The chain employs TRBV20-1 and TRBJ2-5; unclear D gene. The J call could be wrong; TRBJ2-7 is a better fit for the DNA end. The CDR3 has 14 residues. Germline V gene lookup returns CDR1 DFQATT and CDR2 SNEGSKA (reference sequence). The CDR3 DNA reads TGCAGTGCTAGAGATATGAAGGGCAAGGGCGAGCAGTACTTC. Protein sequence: CSARDMKGKGEQYF.

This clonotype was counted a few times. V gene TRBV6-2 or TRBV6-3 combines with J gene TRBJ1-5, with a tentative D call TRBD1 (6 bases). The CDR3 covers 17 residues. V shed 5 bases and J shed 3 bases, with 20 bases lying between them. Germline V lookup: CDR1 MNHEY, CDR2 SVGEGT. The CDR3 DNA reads TGTGCCAGCAGTACCCTGCCCGGGGGGCGCGTCAATCAGCCCCAGCATTTT. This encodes CASSTLPGGRVNQPQHF.

The CDR3 region is CASRARGRNEKLFF. CDR3 nucleotide sequence: TGTGCCAGCAGGGCCCGGGGGCGCAATGAAAAACTGTTTTTT. The chain links TRBV7-2 to TRBJ1-4; D might be TRBD1 (6 bases). Germline values: CDR1 SGHTA, CDR2 FQGNSA. This CDR3 spans 14 amino acids. V gave up 6 bases and J gave up 5 bases, with 13 bases separating them.

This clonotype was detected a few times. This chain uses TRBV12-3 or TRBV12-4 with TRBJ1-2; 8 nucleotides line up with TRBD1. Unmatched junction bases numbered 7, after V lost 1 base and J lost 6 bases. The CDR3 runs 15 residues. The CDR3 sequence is CASSLDPGGRDGYTF. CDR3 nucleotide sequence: TGTGCCAGCAGTTTAGATCCAGGGGGCAGAGATGGCTACACCTTC.

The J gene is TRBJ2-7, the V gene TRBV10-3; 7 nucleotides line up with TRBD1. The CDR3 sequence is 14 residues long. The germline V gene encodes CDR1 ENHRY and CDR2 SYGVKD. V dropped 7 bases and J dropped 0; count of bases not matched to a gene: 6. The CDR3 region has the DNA TGTGCCATCAACCCCGGACAGGACTCCTACGAGCAGTACTTC. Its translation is CAINPGQDSYEQYF.

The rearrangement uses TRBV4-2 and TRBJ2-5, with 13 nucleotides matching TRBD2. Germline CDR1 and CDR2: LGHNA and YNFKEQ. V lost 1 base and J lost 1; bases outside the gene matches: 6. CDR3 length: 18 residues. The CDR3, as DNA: TGTGCCAGCAGCCAAGCCGGACGACTAGCGGGGGGCCAAGAGACCCAGTACTTC. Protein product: CASSQAGRLAGGQETQYF.

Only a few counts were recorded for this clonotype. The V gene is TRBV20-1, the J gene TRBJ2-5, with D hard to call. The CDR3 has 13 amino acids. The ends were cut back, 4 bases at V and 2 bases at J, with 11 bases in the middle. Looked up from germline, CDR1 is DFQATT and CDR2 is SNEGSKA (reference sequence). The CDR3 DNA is TGCAGTGCTACTACCTACAATCAAGAGACCCAGTACTTC. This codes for CSATTYNQETQYF.

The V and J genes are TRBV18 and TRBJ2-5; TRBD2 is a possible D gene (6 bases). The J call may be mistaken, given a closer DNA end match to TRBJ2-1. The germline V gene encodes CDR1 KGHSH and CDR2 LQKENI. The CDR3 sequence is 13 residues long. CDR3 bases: TGTGCCAGCTCACCAGAGGGACTGGGTGAGCAGTTCTTC. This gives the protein CASSPEGLGEQFF.

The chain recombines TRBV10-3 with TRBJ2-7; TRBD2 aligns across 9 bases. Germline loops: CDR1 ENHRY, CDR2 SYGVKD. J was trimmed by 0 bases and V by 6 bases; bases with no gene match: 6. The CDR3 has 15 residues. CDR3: CAISRERGASYEQYF. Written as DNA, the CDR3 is TGTGCCATCAGCAGGGAGCGGGGGGCCTCCTACGAGCAGTACTTC.

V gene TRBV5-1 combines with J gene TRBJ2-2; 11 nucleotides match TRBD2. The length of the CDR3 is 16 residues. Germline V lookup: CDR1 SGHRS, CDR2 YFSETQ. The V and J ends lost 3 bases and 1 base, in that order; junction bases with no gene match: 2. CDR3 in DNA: TGCGCCAGCAGCTCCGGGACTAGCGGGAACACCGGGGAGCTGTTTTTT. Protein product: CASSSGTSGNTGELFF.

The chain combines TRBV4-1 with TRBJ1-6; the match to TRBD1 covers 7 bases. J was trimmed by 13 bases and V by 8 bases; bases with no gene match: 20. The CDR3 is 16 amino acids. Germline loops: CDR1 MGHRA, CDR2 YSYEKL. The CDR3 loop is CASQELGTRQGPPLHF. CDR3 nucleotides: TGCGCCAGCCAAGAATTGGGCACTCGACAGGGCCCCCCCCTCCACTTT.

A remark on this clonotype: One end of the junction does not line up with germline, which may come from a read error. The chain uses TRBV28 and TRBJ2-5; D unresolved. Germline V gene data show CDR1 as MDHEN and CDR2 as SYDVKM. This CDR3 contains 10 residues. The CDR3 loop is CASARGRLLF. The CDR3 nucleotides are TGTGCCAGCGCGCGTGGACGGTTGCTCTTC.

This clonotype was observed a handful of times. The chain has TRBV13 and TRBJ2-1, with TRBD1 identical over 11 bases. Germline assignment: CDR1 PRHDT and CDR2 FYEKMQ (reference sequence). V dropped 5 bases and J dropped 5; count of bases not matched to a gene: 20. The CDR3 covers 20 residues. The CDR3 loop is CASSPSPGTGGGTGNNEQFF. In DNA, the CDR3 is TGTGCCAGCAGCCCGAGTCCCGGGACAGGGGGGGGAACAGGGAACAATGAGCAGTTCTTC.

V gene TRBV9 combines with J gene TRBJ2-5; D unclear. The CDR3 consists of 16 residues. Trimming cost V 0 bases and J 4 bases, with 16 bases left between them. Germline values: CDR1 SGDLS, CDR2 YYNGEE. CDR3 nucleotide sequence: TGTGCCAGCAGCGTAGAGGGTCGCTCCCTAGGAGAGACCCAGTACTTC. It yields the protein CASSVEGRSLGETQYF.

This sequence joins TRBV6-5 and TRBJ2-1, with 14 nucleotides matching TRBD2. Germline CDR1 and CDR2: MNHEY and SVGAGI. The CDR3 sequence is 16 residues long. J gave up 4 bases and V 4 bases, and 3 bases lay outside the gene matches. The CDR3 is CASSLTSGGAYNEQFF. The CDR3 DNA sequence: TGTGCCAGCAGTTTGACTAGCGGGGGGGCTTACAATGAGCAGTTCTTC.

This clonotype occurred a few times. CDR3 loop: CASSPREGYGYTF. In DNA, the CDR3 is TGCGCCAGCAGCCCACGGGAAGGCTATGGCTACACCTTC. The chain uses TRBV4-1 and TRBJ1-2; D gene unclear. Trimming took 4 bases from V and 4 from J, leaving 10 bases between them. Germline V gene lookup returns CDR1 MGHRA and CDR2 YSYEKL. This CDR3 comprises 13 residues.

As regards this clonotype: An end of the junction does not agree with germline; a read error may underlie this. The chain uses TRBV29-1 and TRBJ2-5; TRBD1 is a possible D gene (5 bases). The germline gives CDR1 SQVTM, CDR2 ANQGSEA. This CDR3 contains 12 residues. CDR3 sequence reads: CSVDSGQEAQYF. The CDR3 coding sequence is TGCAGCGTTGATTCCGGACAAGAGGCCCAGTACTTC.

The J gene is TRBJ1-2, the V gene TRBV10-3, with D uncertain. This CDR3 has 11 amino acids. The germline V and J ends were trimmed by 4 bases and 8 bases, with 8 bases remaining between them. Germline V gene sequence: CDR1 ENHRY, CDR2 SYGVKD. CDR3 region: CAISGEGGYTF. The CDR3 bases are TGTGCCATCAGTGGGGAAGGAGGCTACACCTTC.